This paragraph covers one T cell receptor beta chain sequence. The data were obtained in a study of T cell clones after liver transplantation. The germline V and J ends were trimmed by 2 bases and 7 bases, with 14 bases remaining between them. The germline V gene encodes CDR1 MGHDK and CDR2 SYGVNS. This CDR3 is 15 amino acids long. Measured with immunoSEQ multiplex PCR; TCRdb has only the in-frame clones, and not every one. Here the sample spans some 70,000 clones, about nine tenths being singletons. The receptor comes from a human donor who received a liver transplant. The material sequenced was CD4+ T cells from blood, taken before liver transplant. The rearrangement links TRBV25-1 to TRBJ1-4; possibly TRBD1 for D (5 bases). As DNA, the CDR3 is TGTGCCAGCAGTGAACCCGCAGGGAGTAGTGAAAAACTGTTTTTT. Translating gives CASSEPAGSSEKLFF. The full variable domain, in which reference TRBV25-1 and TRBJ1-4 provide the parts outside the CDR3, is EADIYQTPRYLVIGTGKKITLECSQTMGHDKMYWYQQDPGMELHLIHYSYGVNSTEKGDLSSESTVSRIRTEHFPLTLESARPSHTSQYLCASSEPAGSSEKLFFGSGTQLSVL.